Described below is a single T cell receptor beta chain sequence and its context. Some clones are missing from TCRdb's copy, which holds only in-frame ones; the method was immunoSEQ multiplex PCR. The table shows approximately 270,000 clones, with around 90% occurring only once. This entry is derived from a study of blood T cell repertoires in COVID-19. Study-wide background: Both acute and convalescent COVID-19 samples were obtained from the United States, Italy and Spain.

The CDR3 consists of 13 residues. The germline CDR1 and CDR2 sequences are ENHRY and SYGVKD. Trimming stripped 4 bases from V and 7 bases from J, with 11 bases between. Sequencing input: peripheral blood. The sequence derives from a man aged 18 to 30 with active or convalescent COVID-19. V is TRBV10-3 and J is TRBJ1-5; unclear D gene. The CDR3 is CAISGGAGQPQHF. The CDR3 DNA sequence: TGTGCCATCAGTGGAGGAGCGGGGCAGCCCCAGCATTTT.